Below are 30 T cell receptor beta chains sequenced from a single sample in a study of blood T cells in healthy people across ages. PCR was performed a second time for roughly 7 to 11 cycles using a sample-barcoded 5' primer and a J-beta primer mix. A single record per CDR3 protein comes from TCRdb applying MiXCR to the 5' RACE reads. The table has approximately 800,000 distinct CDR3 sequences, roughly 25% seen once. These data were also filed under a second study, of T cells of mothers and their children.

The sample consisted of blood. The receptors were sampled from a boy aged 5 to 17 in good health.

As regards this clonotype: The germline gene is not matched at one end of the junction; a read error may be the cause. The chain links TRBV7-9 to TRBJ1-6, with a weak D call TRBD1 (6 bases). Germline V gene lookup returns CDR1 SEHNR and CDR2 FQNEAQ (reference sequence). This CDR3 has 15 amino acids. CDR3 amino acids: CASSLLSEGGSLLHF. DNA of the CDR3: TGTGCCAGCAGCTTATTGTCTGAAGGGGGGTCACTCCTCCACTTT.

This sequence joins TRBV29-1 and TRBJ2-7; 12 bases align to TRBD2. Germline CDR1 SQVTM, CDR2 ANQGSEA. The CDR3 contains 17 residues. V was clipped by 6 bases and J by 3 bases; unmatched bases: 15. The CDR3 is CSVEGDRLAGEIYEQYF. DNA of the CDR3: TGCAGCGTAGAGGGCGATCGACTAGCGGGAGAGATCTACGAGCAGTACTTC.

The genes are TRBV5-1 and TRBJ2-5; D gene uncertain. The CDR3 length is 12 residues. In germline, CDR1 is SGHRS, CDR2 YFSETQ. V lost 5 bases to trimming and J lost 4 bases, with 9 bases between them. The CDR3 DNA reads TGCGCCAGCAGAAGGGATGGAGAGACCCAGTACTTC. It is translated as CASRRDGETQYF.

The chain employs TRBV10-3 and TRBJ2-5, with 7 bases that match TRBD2. Unmatched junction bases numbered 9, after V lost 4 bases and J lost 1 base. This CDR3 is built from 16 residues. Germline values: CDR1 ENHRY, CDR2 SYGVKD. CDR3 DNA sequence: TGTGCCATCAGTGCCTGGGGCGGGGGAGGCCAAGAGACCCAGTACTTC. Its translation: CAISAWGGGGQETQYF.

CDR3 amino acids: CSVIGGRPDTQYF. DNA of the CDR3: TGCAGCGTTATTGGCGGGAGACCGGATACGCAGTATTTT. The rearrangement uses TRBV29-1 and TRBJ2-3, with 7 nucleotides matching TRBD2. The J segment lost 6 bases and the V segment lost 5 bases, leaving 8 bases of the junction unmatched. This CDR3 has 13 residues. Germline values: CDR1 SQVTM, CDR2 ANQGSEA.

This clonotype has only a few counts. The genes are TRBV20-1 and TRBJ2-5, with D tentatively TRBD1 (6 bases). V dropped 5 bases and J dropped 2 bases, with 12 bases sitting between them. Germline V CDR1 and CDR2: DFQATT, SNEGSKA (reference sequence). The CDR3 extends over 13 amino acids. DNA of the CDR3: TGCAGTGCTGATGGACAGTTACAAGAGACCCAGTACTTC. Translating it yields CSADGQLQETQYF.

This clonotype was seen only a few times. J is TRBJ1-2 and V is TRBV29-1; no firm D call. The CDR3 spans 11 residues. CDR1 and CDR2 (germline): SQVTM, ANQGSEA. V lost 7 bases and J 8 bases, leaving 14 bases between the germline ends. The CDR3 coding sequence is TGCAGCGGCGGCCCCAATGGGGGCTACACCTTC. Its protein is CSGGPNGGYTF.

There are many counts of this clonotype. The rearrangement links TRBV3-1 to TRBJ2-5; TRBD1 aligns across 8 bases. The DNA matches TRBJ2-1 better at its end, which makes the J call doubtful. Germline lookup yields CDR1 LGHDT and CDR2 YNNKEL (reference sequence). CDR3 size: 13 residues. The CDR3 DNA reads TGTGCCAGCAGACGGACAGGGTTCAATGAGCAGTTCTTC. Its translation: CASRRTGFNEQFF.

This clonotype was detected a few times. The chain is built from TRBV10-1 and TRBJ2-7, with D possibly TRBD1 on 6 matching bases. TRBJ2-1 matches the DNA end more closely, so the J call is doubtful. The CDR3 is 15 residues long. The germline CDR1 and CDR2 sequences are WNHNN and SYGVQD (reference sequence). The CDR3 sequence is CASSESWGPSGEQFF. CDR3 sequence (DNA): TGCGCCAGCAGTGAATCTTGGGGGCCCTCGGGGGAGCAGTTCTTC.

There are many counts of this clonotype. An end of the junction differs from the germline gene, which may be a read error. V is TRBV11-2 and J is TRBJ2-1; 7 positions agree with TRBD1. The CDR3 runs to 13 residues. Germline loops: CDR1 SGHAT, CDR2 FQNNGV. The DNA for the CDR3 is TGCGCCAGCAGCTTGGACAGGTACAATGAGCAGTTCTTC. Translated: CASSLDRYNEQFF.

In this sample, this clonotype turned up a few times. This chain joins TRBV12-3 or TRBV12-4 and TRBJ2-1; 9 nucleotides match TRBD2. The CDR3 contains 14 residues. The V segment lost 3 bases and the J segment 9 bases; nucleotides outside the gene matches: 6. The CDR3 nucleotides read TGTGCCAGCAGTTTGAGGCTAGCGGGGAGTGAGCAGTTCTTC. Protein product: CASSLRLAGSEQFF.

This clonotype was seen more than once but under ten times. The CDR3 sequence: CASSDGTPGSEQYF. The CDR3 DNA sequence: TGTGCCAGCAGTGACGGGACACCCGGCTCCGAGCAGTACTTC. This chain connects TRBV2 to TRBJ2-5; the D gene is possibly TRBD1 (6 bases). The tail of the sequence fits TRBJ2-7 better, so the J call may be wrong. The CDR3 totals 14 residues. CDR1 is SNHLY and CDR2 is FYNNEI in the germline V gene.

This rearrangement joins TRBV14 to TRBJ1-4; 7 bases align to TRBD1. V was pared by 0 bases and J by 4 bases, with 8 bases of the junction left unmatched. The CDR3 has 17 residues. Germline CDR1 SGHDN, CDR2 FVKESK. CDR3 nucleotides: TGTGCCAGCAGCCAAGAATTGATGACAGGGAGTAATGAAAAACTGTTTTTT. Encoded protein: CASSQELMTGSNEKLFF.

The genes are TRBV7-2 and TRBJ2-2; D is perhaps TRBD2 (5 bases). V was trimmed by 1 base and J by 7 bases, leaving 16 bases between them. The CDR3 covers 16 residues. The germline V gene has CDR1 SGHTA and CDR2 FQGNSA. In nucleotides, the CDR3 is TGTGCCAGCAGCTTAGTCCCGGGTAGAGGGAACGGGGAGCTGTTTTTT. Amino acid sequence: CASSLVPGRGNGELFF.

The chain links TRBV6-6 to TRBJ2-4; TRBD2 matches at 14 bases. CDR3 length: 14 residues. The germline V gene has CDR1 MNHNY and CDR2 SVGAGI (reference sequence). Losses at the gene ends were 6 bases for V and 8 bases for J; bases not matched to a gene: 3. As DNA, the CDR3 is TGTGCCAGCAGGCAGACTAGCGGGGGGGACATTCAGTACTTC. Residues: CASRQTSGGDIQYF.

In this sample, this clonotype turned up a few times. This chain links TRBV28 with TRBJ1-4, with 8 positions matching TRBD1. Losses at the gene ends were 5 bases for V and 10 bases for J; bases not matched to a gene: 12. CDR3 length: 15 amino acids. Germline V CDR1 and CDR2: MDHEN, SYDVKM. CDR3 sequence (DNA): TGTGCCAGCAGTACACACAGGGGGTTCGTAGGAAAACTGTTTTTT. Translated: CASSTHRGFVGKLFF.

The genes are TRBV5-5 and TRBJ2-5; 7 nucleotides agree with TRBD2. There are 15 residues in the CDR3. V gave up 1 base and J gave up 2 bases; unmatched junction bases: 5. CDR1 is SGHKS, CDR2 YYEKEE, per germline (reference sequence). CDR3 protein: CASSLWGGGQETQYF. CDR3 coding DNA: TGTGCCAGCAGCTTGTGGGGGGGAGGACAAGAGACCCAGTACTTC.

This clonotype occurred a few times. The CDR3 DNA follows: TGTGCCAGCAGCCAAAGGACCTCCCAGGCAGATACGCAGTATTTT. Encoded protein: CASSQRTSQADTQYF. This rearrangement joins TRBV11-2 to TRBJ2-3; D gene unclear. The CDR3 consists of 15 residues. V shed 5 bases and J shed 4 bases, with 16 bases lying between them. Germline assignment: CDR1 SGHAT and CDR2 FQNNGV.

The chain employs TRBV10-2 and TRBJ1-1; D not resolved. V was shortened by 2 bases and J by 6 bases, with 16 bases between the two germline ends. Germline V lookup: CDR1 WSHSY, CDR2 SAAADI. The CDR3 is made up of 15 amino acids. The CDR3 DNA reads as TGCGCCAGCAGTGAGCCATACGTAGCATCCGCTGAAGCTTTCTTT. This translates into CASSEPYVASAEAFF.

This sequence joins TRBV28 and TRBJ1-2, with a weak D call TRBD1 (6 bases). The germline CDR1 and CDR2 sequences are MDHEN and SYDVKM. The CDR3 sequence is 12 residues long. V lost 4 bases and J 5 bases, leaving 8 bases between the germline ends. CDR3 sequence reads: CASSSGQYGYTF. The CDR3 DNA sequence: TGTGCCAGCAGTTCTGGACAGTATGGCTACACCTTC.

The V call is TRBV3-1, the J call TRBJ2-3; D gene unclear. With 6 bases removed from V and 0 bases from J, the gap between germline ends came to 7 bases. This CDR3 region has 13 residues. CDR1 and CDR2 (germline): LGHDT, YNNKEL (reference sequence). Here the CDR3 reads CASRPRSTDTQYF. The CDR3 DNA reads as TGTGCCAGCAGGCCCCGGAGCACAGATACGCAGTATTTT.

A few counts support this clonotype. The V gene is TRBV3-1, the J gene TRBJ2-5, with a weak D call TRBD1 (7 bases). Germline V gene lookup returns CDR1 LGHDT and CDR2 YNNKEL (reference sequence). Trimming left V 0 bases short and J 5 bases short, with 10 bases between. The CDR3 sequence is 14 residues long. As DNA, the CDR3 is TGTGCCAGCAGCCAAGAACAGGGGAGGGAGACCCAGTACTTC. Translated, it gives CASSQEQGRETQYF.

The genes are TRBV6-6 and TRBJ2-5, with D perhaps TRBD1 or TRBD2 (7 bases each). V lost 7 bases and J 1 base, leaving 16 bases between the germline ends. CDR1 is MNHNY and CDR2 is SVGAGI in the germline V gene (reference sequence). The CDR3 consists of 15 residues. CDR3 nucleotide sequence: TGTGCCAGCACTCCGACAGGGAGGGTCCAAGAGACCCAGTACTTC. This codes for CASTPTGRVQETQYF.

The chain uses TRBV11-3 and TRBJ2-4; maybe TRBD2 (7 bases). Trimming removed 11 bases from V and 6 bases from J, with 23 bases in between. The CDR3 is 15 amino acids. The germline V gene has CDR1 SGHNT and CDR2 YENEEA. The CDR3 DNA follows: TGTGCCTCCCAGGCTCTCGGGGGGCCCAGAAACATTCAGTACTTC. Protein product: CASQALGGPRNIQYF. The whole variable domain, remainder taken from reference TRBV11-3 and TRBJ2-4, is EAGVVQSPRYKIIEKKQPVAFWCNPISGHNTLYWYLQNLGQGPELLIRYENEEAVDDSQLPKDRFSAERLKGVDSTLKIQPAELGDSAVYLCASQALGGPRNIQYFGAGTRLSVL.

In its sample, this clonotype was seen many times. The rearrangement uses TRBV5-1 and TRBJ2-1, with 7 nucleotides matching TRBD1. Germline V gene sequence: CDR1 SGHRS, CDR2 YFSETQ. V lost 2 bases, J lost 3 bases, and 5 bases stayed unmatched. The CDR3 runs to 15 residues. For the CDR3, the DNA is TGCGCCAGCAGCTTCCGGGACAGAGACTACAATGAGCAGTTCTTC. Its protein is CASSFRDRDYNEQFF.

This clonotype was counted once. Being one base from a much bigger clone, this may be a read error. V is TRBV20-1 and J is TRBJ2-7; D may be TRBD2 (6 bases). Germline loops: CDR1 DFQATT, CDR2 SNEGSKA (reference sequence). The CDR3 covers 14 residues. CDR3 sequence reads: CSAREAEGAYERYF. The DNA of the CDR3 is TGCAGTGCTAGAGAGGCGGAGGGAGCTTACGAGCGGTACTTC.

The rearrangement joins TRBV28 to TRBJ1-2, with no clear D. There are 12 residues in the CDR3. Germline V gives CDR1 MDHEN, CDR2 SYDVKM. The V and J ends lost 3 bases and 8 bases respectively, with 10 bases between them. The CDR3 region is CASSLSVHGYTF. CDR3 DNA: TGTGCCAGCAGTTTGTCCGTTCACGGCTACACCTTC.

This chain links TRBV10-3 with TRBJ2-6; possibly TRBD1 for D (6 bases). Trimming shortened V by 8 bases and J by 3 bases, and 11 bases separated the two germline ends. The germline CDR1 and CDR2 sequences are ENHRY and SYGVKD. The CDR3 sequence is 14 residues long. CDR3 DNA: TGTGCCATCCAGGACAGTCGTGGGGCCAACGTCCTGACTTTC. Its protein is CAIQDSRGANVLTF.

The chain employs TRBV28 and TRBJ1-5; no reliable D call. Trimming shortened V by 11 bases and J by 2 bases, and 13 bases separated the two germline ends. From germline, CDR1 is MDHEN and CDR2 SYDVKM. The CDR3 is made up of 13 amino acids. The CDR3 loop is CAGRSGGNQPQHF. The CDR3 DNA reads TGTGCCGGCCGATCCGGGGGCAATCAGCCCCAGCATTTT.

As concerns this clonotype: In this CDR3 the conserved last residue, phenylalanine or tryptophan, is missing, so a read error is likely. The genes are TRBV27 and TRBJ2-1; D uncertain. Deletions cut 6 bases from V and 4 bases from J, with 19 bases between. The CDR3 runs to 16 residues. Germline V lookup: CDR1 MNHEY, CDR2 SMNVEV (reference sequence). The CDR3 DNA reads as TGTGCCAGCAGGAAGGGCATCGGGCTCATATACAATGAGCAGTTCCTC. Protein sequence: CASRKGIGLIYNEQFL.